These 18 T cell receptor beta chains were sequenced from one sample in a study of blood T cell repertoires in COVID-19. TCRdb keeps only in-frame clones here, not all; method: immunoSEQ multiplex PCR. The data show about 160,000 clones, with 60% to 85% seen just once and approximately 8% held by the top ten. The specimen was peripheral blood. These receptors originate from a man aged 55 to 69 with acute or convalescent COVID-19.

This clone appeared a few times. The rearrangement joins TRBV2 to TRBJ2-7; TRBD1 aligns across 11 bases. The germline CDR1 and CDR2 sequences are SNHLY and FYNNEI. The CDR3 length is 13 residues. The ends lost 7 bases at V and 12 bases at J; junction bases unmatched: 11. This CDR3 is CASKEGDRGRWYF. For the CDR3, the DNA is TGTGCCAGCAAGGAAGGGGACAGGGGGAGGTGGTACTTC.

The chain combines TRBV2 with TRBJ1-1, with D perhaps matching TRBD1 (6 bases). V was trimmed by 8 bases and J by 6 bases, leaving 16 bases between them. This CDR3 has 13 residues. Germline loops: CDR1 SNHLY, CDR2 FYNNEI. The CDR3 loop reads CASSNRDTSEAFF. The CDR3 DNA is TGTGCCAGCTCGAACCGGGACACTTCTGAAGCTTTCTTT.

V and J are TRBV11-2 and TRBJ1-2; no firm D call. With 1 base removed from V and 4 bases from J, the gap between germline ends came to 10 bases. The CDR3 consists of 14 residues. The germline CDR1 and CDR2 sequences are SGHAT and FQNNGV. CDR3: CASSLVSVFYGYTF. The CDR3 nucleotides are TGTGCCAGCAGCTTAGTTTCAGTTTTCTATGGCTACACCTTC. The entire variable domain, with the rest obtained from reference TRBV11-2 and TRBJ1-2, is as follows: EAGVAQSPRYKIIEKRQSVAFWCNPISGHATLYWYQQILGQGPKLLIQFQNNGVVDDSQLPKDRFSAERLKGVDSTLKIQPAKLEDSAVYLCASSLVSVFYGYTFGSGTRLTVV.

DNA of the CDR3: TGTGCCAGTAGTGGGGACAGGGTGAACACTGAAGCTTTCTTT. This encodes CASSGDRVNTEAFF. The chain has TRBV19 and TRBJ1-1, with TRBD1 matching over 9 bases. Germline CDR1 and CDR2: LNHDA and SQIVND (reference sequence). V lost 5 bases, J lost 0 bases, and 1 base stayed unmatched. The CDR3 extends over 14 amino acids.

This chain connects TRBV7-2 to TRBJ2-5, with D possibly matching TRBD2 (6 bases). This CDR3 contains 15 residues. The V gene lost 5 bases and the J gene lost 5 bases, with 18 bases spanning the gap. Germline V gene lookup returns CDR1 SGHTA and CDR2 FQGNSA. The chain's CDR3 is CASSPGRGIGETQYF. The DNA for the CDR3 is TGTGCCAGCAGCCCCGGGCGGGGTATCGGGGAGACCCAGTACTTC.

This clone was seen only once. The chain has TRBV19 and TRBJ2-6; 8 positions match TRBD1. With V trimmed by 6 bases and J by 0 bases, 13 bases remained unmatched. The CDR3 is 19 amino acids. The germline V gene encodes CDR1 LNHDA and CDR2 SQIVND (reference sequence). The DNA for the CDR3 is TGTGCCAGTAGCCCTAGCACAGGGGGGATGAGCTCTGGGGCCAACGTCCTGACTTTC. This codes for CASSPSTGGMSSGANVLTF. Combining the CDR3 with reference TRBV19 and TRBJ2-6 gives the whole variable domain DGGITQSPKYLFRKEGQNVTLSCEQNLNHDAMYWYRQDPGQGLRLIYYSQIVNDFQKGDIAEGYSVSREKKESFPLTVTSAQKNPTAFYLCASSPSTGGMSSGANVLTFGAGSRLTVL.

This chain links TRBV5-5 with TRBJ2-5, with TRBD1 identical over 7 bases. The CDR3 has 11 amino acids. V was pared by 2 bases and J by 10 bases, with 2 bases of the junction left unmatched. Germline CDR1 and CDR2: SGHKS and YYEKEE (reference sequence). The CDR3 DNA follows: TGTGCCAGCAGCTTCGACAGGGTCCAGTACTTC. Protein sequence: CASSFDRVQYF.

The chain recombines TRBV2 with TRBJ2-5; a weak D match, TRBD1 (6 bases). Germline V lookup: CDR1 SNHLY, CDR2 FYNNEI. The length of the CDR3 is 13 residues. Trimming took off 7 bases at V and 5 bases at J, with 14 bases between the two ends. The CDR3 sequence is CASTRGTGETQYF. DNA for the CDR3: TGTGCCAGCACTCGGGGTACAGGGGAGACCCAGTACTTC.

The rearrangement uses TRBV10-2 and TRBJ1-1; D gene unclear. The CDR3 loop spans 12 amino acids. Germline loops: CDR1 WSHSY, CDR2 SAAADI. The V gene lost 3 bases and the J gene lost 4 bases, with 6 bases spanning the gap. In DNA form, the CDR3 reads TGCGCCAGCAGTGAATGGAGCACTGAAGCTTTCTTT. This gives the protein CASSEWSTEAFF.

The chain joins TRBV6-4 to TRBJ2-2; TRBD1 might be the D (6 bases). The germline V gene has CDR1 MRHNA and CDR2 SNTAGT. The CDR3 has 19 residues. V was shortened by 2 bases and J by 6 bases, with 25 bases between the two germline ends. The CDR3 DNA follows: TGTGCCAGCAGTGACACCTTCGGGACAAATCTTTTTAAAGCCGGGGAGCTGTTTTTT. Translation gives CASSDTFGTNLFKAGELFF.

In DNA, the CDR3 is TGTGCCAGCAGTGACCGGACAGGGGAGGGTGAAAAACTGTTTTTT. This codes for CASSDRTGEGEKLFF. This chain uses TRBV6-2 or TRBV6-3 with TRBJ1-4; 9 nucleotides align to TRBD1. Germline V CDR1 and CDR2: MNHEY, SVGEGT. The J segment lost 7 bases and the V segment lost 5 bases, leaving 8 bases of the junction unmatched. The CDR3 spans 15 residues.

V and J are TRBV4-1 and TRBJ1-1; D is unclear. Per the germline V gene, CDR1 is MGHRA and CDR2 is YSYEKL. The V end was cut by 1 base, the J end by 4 bases, with 16 bases between. This CDR3 spans 16 amino acids. The CDR3 here is CASSQGRKSLATEAFF. Written as DNA, the CDR3 is TGCGCCAGCAGCCAAGGGAGAAAGAGCCTGGCCACTGAAGCTTTCTTT.

The genes are TRBV7-2 and TRBJ2-1; D is possibly TRBD1 (5 bases). V lost 3 bases and J lost 9, with 21 bases in between. The V gene's germline CDR1 is SGHTA and CDR2 FQGNSA. The CDR3 extends over 16 amino acids. CDR3: CASSLFYRIVFGEQFF. For the CDR3, the DNA is TGTGCCAGCAGCTTGTTTTACAGGATTGTTTTTGGTGAGCAGTTCTTC.

The V and J genes are TRBV9 and TRBJ1-3; tentatively, D is TRBD1 (5 bases). CDR1 is SGDLS and CDR2 is YYNGEE in the germline V gene. Trimming pared 0 bases from V and 0 bases from J, leaving 13 bases between. The CDR3 sequence is 17 residues long. In DNA form, the CDR3 reads TGTGCCAGCAGCGTAGTCCCGACAGCTCTCTCTGGAAACACCATATATTTT. Its protein is CASSVVPTALSGNTIYF. The full variable domain, completed using reference TRBV9 and TRBJ1-3, is DSGVTQTPKHLITATGQRVTLRCSPRSGDLSVYWYQQSLDQGLQFLIQYYNGEERAKGNILERFSAQQFPDLHSELNLSSLELGDSALYFCASSVVPTALSGNTIYFGEGSWLTVV.

This rearrangement joins TRBV6-5 to TRBJ1-2; D not resolved. CDR1 and CDR2 from the germline V gene are MNHEY and SVGAGI. This CDR3 region has 16 residues. Trimming took 2 bases from V and 5 from J, leaving 18 bases between them. The CDR3 DNA reads TGTGCCAGCAGTTACGGGAACAACCGGGGAACTTATGGCTACACCTTC. It specifies CASSYGNNRGTYGYTF.

The rearrangement uses TRBV9 and TRBJ2-7, with D perhaps TRBD1 (7 bases). In germline, CDR1 is SGDLS, CDR2 YYNGEE. V lost 0 bases, J lost 3 bases, and 13 bases lay in between. This CDR3 region has 15 residues. DNA of the CDR3: TGTGCCAGCAGCGTAGCTACAGGGGAGGTCTACGAGCAGTACTTC. This gives the protein CASSVATGEVYEQYF.

The CDR3 region is CASSPPERGGPDTQYF. For the CDR3, the DNA is TGTGCCAGCAGCCCCCCGGAGCGGGGGGGCCCAGATACGCAGTATTTT. This chain connects TRBV12-1 to TRBJ2-3; whether TRBD2, the table's D call, matches the DNA was not checked. TRBV12-1 is a known pseudogene. There are 16 residues in the CDR3.

This chain uses TRBV9 with TRBJ1-1, with TRBD1 matching over 9 bases. Trimming removed 0 bases from V and 10 bases from J; junction bases left unmatched: 7. This CDR3 region has 14 residues. Germline CDR1 and CDR2: SGDLS and YYNGEE. The DNA of the CDR3 is TGTGCCAGCAGCGTAGAGGGACAGGGCGGTGGAGCTTTCTTT. Amino acid sequence: CASSVEGQGGGAFF. Full variable domain (remainder filled in from reference TRBV9 and TRBJ1-1): DSGVTQTPKHLITATGQRVTLRCSPRSGDLSVYWYQQSLDQGLQFLIQYYNGEERAKGNILERFSAQQFPDLHSELNLSSLELGDSALYFCASSVEGQGGGAFFGQGTRLTVV.